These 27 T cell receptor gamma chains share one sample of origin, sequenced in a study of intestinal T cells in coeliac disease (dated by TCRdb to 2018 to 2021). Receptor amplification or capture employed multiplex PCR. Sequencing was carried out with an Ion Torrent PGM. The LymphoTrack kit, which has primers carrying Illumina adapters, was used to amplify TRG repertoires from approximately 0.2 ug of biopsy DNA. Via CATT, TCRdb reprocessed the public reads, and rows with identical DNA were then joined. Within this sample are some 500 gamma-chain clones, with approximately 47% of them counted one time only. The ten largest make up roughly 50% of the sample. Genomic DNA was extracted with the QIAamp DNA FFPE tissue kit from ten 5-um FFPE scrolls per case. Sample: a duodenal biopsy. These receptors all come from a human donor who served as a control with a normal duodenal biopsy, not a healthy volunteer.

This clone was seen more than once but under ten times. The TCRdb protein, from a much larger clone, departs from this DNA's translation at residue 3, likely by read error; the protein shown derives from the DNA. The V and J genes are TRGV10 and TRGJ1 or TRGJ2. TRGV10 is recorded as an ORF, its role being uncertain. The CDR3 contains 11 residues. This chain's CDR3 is CATWKTGGKLF. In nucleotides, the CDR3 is TGTGCTACGTGGAAAACGGGGGGGAAACTCTTT.

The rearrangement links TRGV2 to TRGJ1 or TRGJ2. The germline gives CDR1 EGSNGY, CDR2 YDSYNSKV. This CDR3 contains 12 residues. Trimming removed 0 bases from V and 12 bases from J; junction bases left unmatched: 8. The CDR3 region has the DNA TGTGCCACCTGGGACGGGTCCGTAACGAAACTCTTT. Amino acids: CATWDGSVTKLF.

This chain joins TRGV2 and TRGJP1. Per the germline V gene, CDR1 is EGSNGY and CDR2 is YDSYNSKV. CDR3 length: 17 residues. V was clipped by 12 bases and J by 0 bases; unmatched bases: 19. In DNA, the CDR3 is TGTGCCGACCTGGGACGGGCTCCCTATACCACTGGTTGGTTCAAGATATTT. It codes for CADLGRAPYTTGWFKIF.

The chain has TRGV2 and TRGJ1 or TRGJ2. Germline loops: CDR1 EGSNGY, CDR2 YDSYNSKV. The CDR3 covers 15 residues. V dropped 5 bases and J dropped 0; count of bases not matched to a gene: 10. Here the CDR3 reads CATWGQEPNYYKKLF. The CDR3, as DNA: TGTGCCACCTGGGGACAGGAGCCGAATTATTATAAGAAACTCTTT.

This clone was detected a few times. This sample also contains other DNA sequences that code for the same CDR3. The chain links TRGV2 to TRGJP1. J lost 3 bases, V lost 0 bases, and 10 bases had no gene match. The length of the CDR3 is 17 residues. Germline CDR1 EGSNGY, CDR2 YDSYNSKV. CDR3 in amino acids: CATWDGLPIPTGWFKIF. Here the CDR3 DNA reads TGTGCCACCTGGGACGGGCTCCCTATACCCACTGGTTGGTTCAAGATATTT.

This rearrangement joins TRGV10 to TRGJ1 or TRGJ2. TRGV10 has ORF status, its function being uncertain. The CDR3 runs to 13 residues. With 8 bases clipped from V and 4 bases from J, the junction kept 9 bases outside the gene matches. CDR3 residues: CAAWDYGYYKKLF. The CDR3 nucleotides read TGTGCTGCGTGGGATTATGGGTATTATAAGAAACTCTTT.

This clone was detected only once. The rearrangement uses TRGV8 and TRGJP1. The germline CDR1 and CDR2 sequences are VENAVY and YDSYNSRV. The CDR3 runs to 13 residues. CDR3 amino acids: CAPGIPTGWFKIF. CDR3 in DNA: TGTGCACCTGGGATACCTACTGGTTGGTTCAAGATATTT.

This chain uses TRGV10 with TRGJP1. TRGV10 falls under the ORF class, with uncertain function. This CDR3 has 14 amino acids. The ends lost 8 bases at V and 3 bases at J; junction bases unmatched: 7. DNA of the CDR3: TGTGCTGCGTGGAGTCCTCCCACTGGTTGGTTCAAGATATTT. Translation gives CAAWSPPTGWFKIF.

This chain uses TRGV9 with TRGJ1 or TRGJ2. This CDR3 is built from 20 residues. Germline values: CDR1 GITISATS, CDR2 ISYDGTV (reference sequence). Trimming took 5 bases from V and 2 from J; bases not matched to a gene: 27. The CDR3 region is CALWGGVGVTFLNDYYKKLF. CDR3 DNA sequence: TGTGCCTTGTGGGGAGGTGTGGGGGTAACCTTCCTCAACGATTATTATAAGAAACTCTTT.

The CDR3 nucleotides are TGTGCCACCTGGGATGGCGATTATTATAAGAAACTCTTT. Amino acid sequence: CATWDGDYYKKLF. The J gene is TRGJ1 or TRGJ2, the V gene TRGV4. Germline lookup yields CDR1 EGSTGY and CDR2 YDSYTSSV. This CDR3 has 13 amino acids. Trimming took 1 base from V and 2 from J; bases not matched to a gene: 2.

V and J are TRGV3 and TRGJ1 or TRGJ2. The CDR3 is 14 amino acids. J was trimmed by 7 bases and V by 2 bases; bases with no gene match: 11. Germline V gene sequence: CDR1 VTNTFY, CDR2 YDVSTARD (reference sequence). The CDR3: CATWDKPFWYKKLF. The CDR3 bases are TGTGCCACCTGGGACAAGCCCTTTTGGTATAAGAAACTCTTT.

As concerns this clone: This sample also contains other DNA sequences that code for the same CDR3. CDR3 nucleotide sequence: TGTGCCACCCTGGGACGGGCTCCCTATACCACTGGTTGGTTCAAGATATTT. This sequence encodes CATLGRAPYTTGWFKIF. V is TRGV2 and J is TRGJP1. The V and J ends lost 9 bases and 0 bases, in that order; junction bases with no gene match: 16. The CDR3 is 17 amino acids. In germline, CDR1 is EGSNGY, CDR2 YDSYNSKV.

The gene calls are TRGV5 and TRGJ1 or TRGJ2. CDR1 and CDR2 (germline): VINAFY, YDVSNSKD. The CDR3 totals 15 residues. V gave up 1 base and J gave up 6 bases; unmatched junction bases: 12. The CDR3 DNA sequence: TGTGCCACCTGGGACAGAAAACGCTTATTTTATAAGAAACTCTTT. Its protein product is CATWDRKRLFYKKLF.

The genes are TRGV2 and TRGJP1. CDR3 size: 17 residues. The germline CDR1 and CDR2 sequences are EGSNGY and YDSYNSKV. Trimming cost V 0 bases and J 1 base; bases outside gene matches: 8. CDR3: CATWDGLPSTTGWFKIF. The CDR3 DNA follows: TGTGCCACCTGGGACGGGCTCCCTAGTACCACTGGTTGGTTCAAGATATTT.

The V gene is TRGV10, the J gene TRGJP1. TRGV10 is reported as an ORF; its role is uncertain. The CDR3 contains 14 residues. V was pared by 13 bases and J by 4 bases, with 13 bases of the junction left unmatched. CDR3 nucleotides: TGTGCTGGCGTGGGATTCTGCACTGGTTGGTTCAAGATATTT. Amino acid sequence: CAGVGFCTGWFKIF.

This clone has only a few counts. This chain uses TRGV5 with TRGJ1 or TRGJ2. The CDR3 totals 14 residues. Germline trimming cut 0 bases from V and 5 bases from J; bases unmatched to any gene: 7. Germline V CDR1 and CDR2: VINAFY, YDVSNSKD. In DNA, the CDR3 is TGTGCCACCTGGGACAGGCGGCGGCATTATAAGAAACTCTTT. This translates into CATWDRRRHYKKLF.

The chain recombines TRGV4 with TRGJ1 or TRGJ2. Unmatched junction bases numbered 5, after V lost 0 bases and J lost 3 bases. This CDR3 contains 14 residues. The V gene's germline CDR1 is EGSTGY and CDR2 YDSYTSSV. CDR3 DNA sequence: TGTGCCACCTGGGATGGGCTCTTTTATTATAAGAAACTCTTT. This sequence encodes CATWDGLFYYKKLF.

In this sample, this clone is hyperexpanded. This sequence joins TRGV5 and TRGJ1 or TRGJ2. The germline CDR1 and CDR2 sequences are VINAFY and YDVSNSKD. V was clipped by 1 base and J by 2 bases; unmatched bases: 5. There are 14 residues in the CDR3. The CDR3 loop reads CATWDRVDYYKKLF. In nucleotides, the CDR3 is TGTGCCACCTGGGACAGAGTGGATTATTATAAGAAACTCTTT.

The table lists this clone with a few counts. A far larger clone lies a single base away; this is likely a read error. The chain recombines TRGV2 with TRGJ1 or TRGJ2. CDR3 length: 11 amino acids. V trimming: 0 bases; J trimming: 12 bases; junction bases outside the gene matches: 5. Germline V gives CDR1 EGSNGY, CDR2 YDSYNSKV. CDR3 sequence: CATWDGPTKLF. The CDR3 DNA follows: TGTGCCACCTGGGACGGGCCCACGAAACTCTTT.

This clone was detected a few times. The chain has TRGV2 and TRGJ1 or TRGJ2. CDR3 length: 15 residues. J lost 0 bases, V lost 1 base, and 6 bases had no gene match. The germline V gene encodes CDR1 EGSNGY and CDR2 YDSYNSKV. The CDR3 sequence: CATWDGPRNYYKKLF. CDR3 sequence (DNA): TGTGCCACCTGGGACGGCCCACGGAATTATTATAAGAAACTCTTT.

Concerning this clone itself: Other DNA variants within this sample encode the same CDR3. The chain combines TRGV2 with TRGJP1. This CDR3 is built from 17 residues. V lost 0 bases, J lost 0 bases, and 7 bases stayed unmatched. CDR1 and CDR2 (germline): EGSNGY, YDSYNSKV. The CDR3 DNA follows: TGTGCCACCTGGGACGGGCTACCCTATACCACTGGTTGGTTCAAGATATTT. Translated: CATWDGLPYTTGWFKIF.

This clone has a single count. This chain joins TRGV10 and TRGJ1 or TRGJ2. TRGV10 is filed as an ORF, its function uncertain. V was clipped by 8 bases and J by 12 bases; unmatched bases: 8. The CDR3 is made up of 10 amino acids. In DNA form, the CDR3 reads TGTGCTGCGTGGGATAGTGGGAAACTCTTT. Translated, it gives CAAWDSGKLF.

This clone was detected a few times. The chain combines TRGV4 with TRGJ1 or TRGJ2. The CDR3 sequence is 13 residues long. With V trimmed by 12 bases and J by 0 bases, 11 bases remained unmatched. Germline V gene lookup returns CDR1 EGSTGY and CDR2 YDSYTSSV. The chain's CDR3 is CAHLGWNYYKKLF. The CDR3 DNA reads TGTGCCCACCTGGGATGGAATTATTATAAGAAACTCTTT.

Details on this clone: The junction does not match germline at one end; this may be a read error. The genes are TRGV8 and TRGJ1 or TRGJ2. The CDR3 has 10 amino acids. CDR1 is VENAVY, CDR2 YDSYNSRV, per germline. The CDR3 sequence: CATWDRKKLF. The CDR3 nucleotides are TGTGCCACCTGGGATAGGAAAAAATTATTT.

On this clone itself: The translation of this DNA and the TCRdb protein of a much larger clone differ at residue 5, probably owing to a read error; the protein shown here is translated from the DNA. This chain's CDR3 is CAAWGYMRKLF. The CDR3 bases are TGTGCTGCGTGGGGTTATATGAGGAAACTCTTT. The chain has TRGV10 and TRGJ1 or TRGJ2. TRGV10 is labeled an ORF, and its function is uncertain. The J segment lost 12 bases and the V segment lost 8 bases, leaving 11 bases of the junction unmatched. The CDR3 length is 11 residues.

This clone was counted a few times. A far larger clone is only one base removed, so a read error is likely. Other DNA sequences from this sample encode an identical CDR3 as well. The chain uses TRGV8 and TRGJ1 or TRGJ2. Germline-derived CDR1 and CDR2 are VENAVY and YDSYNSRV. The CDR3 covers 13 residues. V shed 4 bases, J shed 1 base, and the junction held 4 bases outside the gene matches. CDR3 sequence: CATWEPNYYKKLF. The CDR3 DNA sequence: TGTGCCACCTGGGAGCCAAATTATTATAAGAAACTCTTT.

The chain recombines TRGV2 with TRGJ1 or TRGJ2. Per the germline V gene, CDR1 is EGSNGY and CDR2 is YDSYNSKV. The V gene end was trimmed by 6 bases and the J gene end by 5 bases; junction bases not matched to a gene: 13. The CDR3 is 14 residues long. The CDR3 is CATWTLDIHYKKLF. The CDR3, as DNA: TGTGCCACCTGGACGCTCGACATACATTATAAGAAACTCTTT.